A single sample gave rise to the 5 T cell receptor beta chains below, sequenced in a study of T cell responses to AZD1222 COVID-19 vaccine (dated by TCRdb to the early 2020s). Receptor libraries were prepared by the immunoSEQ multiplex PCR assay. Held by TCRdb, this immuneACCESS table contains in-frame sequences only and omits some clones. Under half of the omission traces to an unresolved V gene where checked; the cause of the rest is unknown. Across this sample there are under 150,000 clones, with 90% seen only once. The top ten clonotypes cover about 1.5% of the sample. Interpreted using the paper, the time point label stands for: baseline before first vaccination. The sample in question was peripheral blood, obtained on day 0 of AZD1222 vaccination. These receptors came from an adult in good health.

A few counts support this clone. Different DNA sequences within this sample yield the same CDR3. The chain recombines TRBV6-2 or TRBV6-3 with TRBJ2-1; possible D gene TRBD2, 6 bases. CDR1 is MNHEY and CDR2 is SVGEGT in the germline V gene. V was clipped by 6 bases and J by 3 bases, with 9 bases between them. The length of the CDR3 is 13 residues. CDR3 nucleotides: TGTGCCAGCAGCTTAGCGGACTACAATGAGCAGTTCTTC. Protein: CASSLADYNEQFF.

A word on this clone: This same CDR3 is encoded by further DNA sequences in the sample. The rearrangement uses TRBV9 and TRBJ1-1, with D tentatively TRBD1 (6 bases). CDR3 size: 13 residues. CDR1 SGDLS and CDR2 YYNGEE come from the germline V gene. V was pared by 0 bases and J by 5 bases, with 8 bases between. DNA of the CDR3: TGTGCCAGCAGCGTAGAGGGGGGTACTGAAGCTTTCTTT. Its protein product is CASSVEGGTEAFF.

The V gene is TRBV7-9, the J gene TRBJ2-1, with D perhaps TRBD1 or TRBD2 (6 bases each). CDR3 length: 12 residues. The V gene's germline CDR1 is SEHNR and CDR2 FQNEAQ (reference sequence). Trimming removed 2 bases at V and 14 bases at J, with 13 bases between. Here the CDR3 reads CASSLSGEVEFF. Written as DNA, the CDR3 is TGTGCCAGCAGCTTATCAGGGGAGGTGGAGTTCTTC.

CDR3 amino acids: CASSPGGGRTEAFF. The CDR3 region has the DNA TGTGCCAGTAGTCCAGGGGGCGGGCGAACTGAAGCTTTCTTT. V usage is TRBV19 and J usage is TRBJ1-1; 8 bases fit TRBD1. V trimming: 5 bases; J trimming: 5 bases; junction bases outside the gene matches: 7. The CDR3 has 14 amino acids. Germline-derived CDR1 and CDR2 are LNHDA and SQIVND (reference sequence).

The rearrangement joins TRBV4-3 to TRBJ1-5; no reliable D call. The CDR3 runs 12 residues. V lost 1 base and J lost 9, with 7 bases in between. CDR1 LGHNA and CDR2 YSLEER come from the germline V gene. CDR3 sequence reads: CASSQGVGPQHF. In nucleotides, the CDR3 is TGCGCCAGCAGCCAAGGGGTAGGGCCCCAGCATTTT.